These T cell receptor beta chains were read from a single sample in a study of post-analysis software for immune sequencing data. TCRdb reprocessed the PCR reads with MiXCR, giving one entry per CDR3 protein. Counted here are some 240,000 distinct CDR3 sequences, approximately 34% occurring once; the ten biggest clones make up 4% to 6%. Sequenced input: blood. The receptors originated from a girl between 5 and 17 years old with multiple sclerosis. The conserved cysteine and the conserved F or W are not part of the CDR3 here. Fields, in order: V gene, J gene, CDR3 protein.

>TRBV2|TRBJ2-7
ASNGQQGGTQY
>TRBV12-3/TRBV12-4|TRBJ1-2
ASSLEARRVSYT
>TRBV6-4|TRBJ2-1
ASSEPPYNEQS
>TRBV5-1|TRBJ2-3
ASSSGLAGFTDTQY
>TRBV5-1|TRBJ1-1
ASSFTANTEAF
>TRBV20-1|TRBJ1-2
SARDLAETWLT
>TRBV4-1|TRBJ1-1
ASSQDLYTEAF
>TRBV5-6|TRBJ1-3
ASSEARNTIY
>TRBV4-1|TRBJ2-5
ASSLPPGLARGETQY
>TRBV4-1|TRBJ2-1
ASSPWGGYNEQF
>TRBV28|TRBJ1-1
ASSSSGLLNTEAF
>TRBV7-2|TRBJ2-5
ASSAGGGSRETQY
>TRBV6-1|TRBJ2-1
ASSVAGVDEQF
>TRBV29-1|TRBJ1-4
SVERDSNEKLF
>TRBV27|TRBJ2-3
ASSLLGLAGSTDTQY
>TRBV24-1|TRBJ2-5
ATSDPLETQY
>TRBV5-1|TRBJ2-5
ASSPSTGGKETQY
>TRBV2|TRBJ2-1
ASKERSYNEQF
>TRBV20-1|TRBJ1-4
SAQGGQLATNEKRF
>TRBV5-1|TRBJ2-1
ASSLWHGRELGNEQF
>TRBV11-3|TRBJ2-1
AGSLWAQVGNEQF
>TRBV12-3/TRBV12-4|TRBJ1-6
ASSLGVITLH
>TRBV7-2|TRBJ1-2
ASSLSPGYGYT
>TRBV5-1|TRBJ2-5
ASSPSAGETQY
>TRBV25-1|TRBJ1-1
ASSESRDDAF
>TRBV7-9|TRBJ2-5
ASSHDREQETQY
>TRBV28|TRBJ1-2
ASSWGQGGYGYT
>TRBV6-5|TRBJ2-3
ASNMIGTGFTDTQY
>TRBV7-3|TRBJ2-5
ASSTLRDREETQY
>TRBV7-2|TRBJ2-3
ASSLVRPGLSDTQY
>TRBV14|TRBJ1-2
ASSQDHWGTDYGYT
>TRBV28|TRBJ1-1
ASTSGHRDTEAF
>TRBV11-2|TRBJ2-2
ASSPRTASNTGELF
>TRBV10-3|TRBJ1-2
AISDGTGSGYGYT
>TRBV7-8|TRBJ2-1
ASSLSGLANEQF
>TRBV5-1|TRBJ2-3
ASSPNLRGANADTQY
>TRBV7-9|TRBJ2-1
ASTRTDNEQF
>TRBV29-1|TRBJ2-1
SVEAGGGYNEQF
>TRBV6-1|TRBJ2-2
ASTTDRDTGELF
>TRBV7-6|TRBJ2-1
ASSPGVYNEHF
>TRBV7-6|TRBJ1-4
ASSSSSSGELF
>TRBV20-1|TRBJ1-1
SARAPDRENTEAF
>TRBV29-1|TRBJ2-5
SVERSPQETQY
>TRBV4-3|TRBJ2-1
ASSQDTSTYNEQF
>TRBV20-1|TRBJ2-5
SARDDRGRETQY
>TRBV20-1|TRBJ2-3
SAIPLDREADTQY
>TRBV20-1|TRBJ1-5
SARAGTGNQPQH